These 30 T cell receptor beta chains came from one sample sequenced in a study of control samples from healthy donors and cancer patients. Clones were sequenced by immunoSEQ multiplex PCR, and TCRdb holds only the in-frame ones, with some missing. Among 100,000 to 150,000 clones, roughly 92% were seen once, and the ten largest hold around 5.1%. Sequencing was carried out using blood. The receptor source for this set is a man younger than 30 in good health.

As DNA, the CDR3 is TGCCCCGGGGGGAGGGGAGAGACCCAGTACTTC. Its protein is CPGGRGETQYF. This chain connects TRBV20-1 to TRBJ2-5, with 7 bases aligning to TRBD2. This CDR3 spans 11 amino acids. From germline, CDR1 is DFQATT and CDR2 SNEGSKA (reference sequence).

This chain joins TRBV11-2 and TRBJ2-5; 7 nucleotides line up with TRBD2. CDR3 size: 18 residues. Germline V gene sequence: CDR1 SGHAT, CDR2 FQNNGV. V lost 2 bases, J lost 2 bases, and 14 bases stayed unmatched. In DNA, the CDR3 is TGTGCCAGCAGCTTAAAGCGGGGCCGTTTGGAACGACAAGAGACCCAGTACTTC. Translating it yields CASSLKRGRLERQETQYF.

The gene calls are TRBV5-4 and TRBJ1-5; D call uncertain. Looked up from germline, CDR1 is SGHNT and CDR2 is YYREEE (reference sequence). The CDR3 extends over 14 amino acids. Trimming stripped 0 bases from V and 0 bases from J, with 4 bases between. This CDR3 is CASSLDSSNQPQHF. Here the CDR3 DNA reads TGTGCCAGCAGCTTGGACAGTAGCAATCAGCCCCAGCATTTT.

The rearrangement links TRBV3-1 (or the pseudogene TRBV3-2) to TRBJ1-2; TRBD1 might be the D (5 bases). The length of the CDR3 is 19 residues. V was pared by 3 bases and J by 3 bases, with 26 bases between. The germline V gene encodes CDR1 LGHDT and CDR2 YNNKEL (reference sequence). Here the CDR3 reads CASSHIRAGIKQAYYGYTF. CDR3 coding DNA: TGTGCCAGCAGCCACATCCGGGCCGGAATAAAACAGGCCTACTATGGCTACACCTTC.

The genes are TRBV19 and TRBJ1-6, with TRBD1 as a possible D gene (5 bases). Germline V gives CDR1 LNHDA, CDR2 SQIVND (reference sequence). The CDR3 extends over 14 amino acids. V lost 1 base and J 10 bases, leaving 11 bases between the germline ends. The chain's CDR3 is CASSIGQGTSPLHF. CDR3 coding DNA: TGTGCCAGTAGTATAGGGCAGGGAACCTCACCCCTCCACTTT.

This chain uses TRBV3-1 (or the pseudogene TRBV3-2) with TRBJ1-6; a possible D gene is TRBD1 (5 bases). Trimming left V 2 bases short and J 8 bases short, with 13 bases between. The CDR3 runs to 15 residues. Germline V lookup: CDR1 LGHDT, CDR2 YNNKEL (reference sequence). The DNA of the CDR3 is TGTGCCAGCAGCCAAAGGCCGACAGAACATTCACCCCTCCACTTT. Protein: CASSQRPTEHSPLHF.

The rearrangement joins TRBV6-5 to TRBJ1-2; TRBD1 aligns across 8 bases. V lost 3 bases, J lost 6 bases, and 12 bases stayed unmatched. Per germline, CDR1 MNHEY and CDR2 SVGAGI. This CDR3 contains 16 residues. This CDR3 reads CASSYWGQEEGDGYTF. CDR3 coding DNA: TGTGCCAGCAGTTATTGGGGACAGGAGGAGGGAGATGGCTACACCTTC.

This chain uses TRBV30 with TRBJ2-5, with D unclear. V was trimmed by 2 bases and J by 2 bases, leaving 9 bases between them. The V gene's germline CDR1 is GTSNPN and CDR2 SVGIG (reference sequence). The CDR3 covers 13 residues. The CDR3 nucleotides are TGTGCCTGGAGTAGGCGCCTACAAGAGACCCAGTACTTC. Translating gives CAWSRRLQETQYF.

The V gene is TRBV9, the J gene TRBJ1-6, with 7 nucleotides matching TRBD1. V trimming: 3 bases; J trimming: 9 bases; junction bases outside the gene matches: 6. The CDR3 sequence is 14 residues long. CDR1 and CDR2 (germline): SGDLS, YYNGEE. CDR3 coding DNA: TGTGCCAGCAGCGGACAGGGAAGGGGTTCACCCCTCCACTTT. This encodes CASSGQGRGSPLHF.

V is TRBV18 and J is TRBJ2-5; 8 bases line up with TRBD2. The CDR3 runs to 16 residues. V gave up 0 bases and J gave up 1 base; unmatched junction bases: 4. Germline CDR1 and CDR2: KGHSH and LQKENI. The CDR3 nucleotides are TGTGCCAGCTCACCACCAAGCGGGGGACTCCAAGAGACCCAGTACTTC. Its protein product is CASSPPSGGLQETQYF.

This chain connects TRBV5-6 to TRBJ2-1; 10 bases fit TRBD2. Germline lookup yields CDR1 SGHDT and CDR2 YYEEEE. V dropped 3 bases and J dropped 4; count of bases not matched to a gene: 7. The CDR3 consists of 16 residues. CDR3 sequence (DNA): TGTGCCAGCAGCTCGCTAGCGGGGGCAAAATACAATGAGCAGTTCTTC. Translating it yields CASSSLAGAKYNEQFF.

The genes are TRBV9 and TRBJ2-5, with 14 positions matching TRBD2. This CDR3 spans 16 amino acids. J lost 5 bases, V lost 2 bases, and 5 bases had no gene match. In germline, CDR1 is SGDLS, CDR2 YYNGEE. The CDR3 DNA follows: TGTGCCAGCAGCGTGGGACTAGCGGGGGCGGGGGAGACCCAGTACTTC. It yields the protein CASSVGLAGAGETQYF.

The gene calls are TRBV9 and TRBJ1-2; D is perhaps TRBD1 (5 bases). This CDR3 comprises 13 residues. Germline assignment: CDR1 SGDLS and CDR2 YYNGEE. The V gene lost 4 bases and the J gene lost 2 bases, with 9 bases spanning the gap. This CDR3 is CASSRGPNYGYTF. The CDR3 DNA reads TGTGCCAGCAGCAGGGGACCGAACTATGGCTACACCTTC.

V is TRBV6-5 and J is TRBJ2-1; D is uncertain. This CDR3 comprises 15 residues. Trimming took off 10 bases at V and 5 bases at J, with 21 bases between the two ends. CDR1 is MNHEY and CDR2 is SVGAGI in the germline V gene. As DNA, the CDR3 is TGTGCCACCACCCCCGAGACCTCCTTCCACAATGAGCAGTTCTTC. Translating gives CATTPETSFHNEQFF.

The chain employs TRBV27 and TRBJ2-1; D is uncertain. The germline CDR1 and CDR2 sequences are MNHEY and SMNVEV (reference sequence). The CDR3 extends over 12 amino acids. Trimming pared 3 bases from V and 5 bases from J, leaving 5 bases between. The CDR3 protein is CASSFSNNEQFF. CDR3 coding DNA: TGTGCCAGCAGTTTTTCCAACAATGAGCAGTTCTTC.

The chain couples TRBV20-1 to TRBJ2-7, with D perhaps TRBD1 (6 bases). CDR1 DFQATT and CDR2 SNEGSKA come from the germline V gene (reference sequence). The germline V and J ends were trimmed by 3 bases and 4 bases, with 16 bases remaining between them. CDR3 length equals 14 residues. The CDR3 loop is CSASRTGRGYEQYF. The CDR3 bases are TGCAGTGCTAGTCGCACAGGGAGAGGGTACGAGCAGTACTTC.

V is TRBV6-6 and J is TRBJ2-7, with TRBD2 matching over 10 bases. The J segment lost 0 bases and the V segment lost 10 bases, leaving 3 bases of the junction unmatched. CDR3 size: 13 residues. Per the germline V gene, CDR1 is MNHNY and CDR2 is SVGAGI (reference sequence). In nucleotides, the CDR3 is TGTGCCACCCGGACTAGCGGCTCCTACGAGCAGTACTTC. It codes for CATRTSGSYEQYF.

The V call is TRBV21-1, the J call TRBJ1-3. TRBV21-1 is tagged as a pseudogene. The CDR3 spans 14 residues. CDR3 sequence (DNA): TGTGCCAGCAGCAAAGGCGGACGGGGAAACACCATATATTTT. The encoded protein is CASSKGGRGNTIYF.

This chain's CDR3 is CASSQRTGLTYNEQFF. The CDR3 DNA reads TGTGCCAGCAGCCAGCGGACAGGGTTAACCTACAATGAGCAGTTCTTC. The chain employs TRBV7-9 and TRBJ2-1, with TRBD1 identical over 8 bases. After removal of 5 bases from V and 2 bases from J, the junction contained 8 bases not matched to a gene. Germline-derived CDR1 and CDR2 are SEHNR and FQNEAQ (reference sequence). The length of the CDR3 is 16 residues.

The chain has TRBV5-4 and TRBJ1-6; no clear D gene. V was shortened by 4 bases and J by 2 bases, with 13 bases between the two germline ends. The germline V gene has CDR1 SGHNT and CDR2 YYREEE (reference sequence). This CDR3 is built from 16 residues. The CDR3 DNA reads TGTGCCAGCAGCCCTAATCCGGGCGCCTATAATTCACCCCTCCACTTT. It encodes CASSPNPGAYNSPLHF.

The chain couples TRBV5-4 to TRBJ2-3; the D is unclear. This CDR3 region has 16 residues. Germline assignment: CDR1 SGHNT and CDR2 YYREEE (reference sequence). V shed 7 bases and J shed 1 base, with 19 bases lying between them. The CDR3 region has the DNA TGTGCCAGCCACCTGTCCCTCCTTGGGGGCACAGATACGCAGTATTTT. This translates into CASHLSLLGGTDTQYF.

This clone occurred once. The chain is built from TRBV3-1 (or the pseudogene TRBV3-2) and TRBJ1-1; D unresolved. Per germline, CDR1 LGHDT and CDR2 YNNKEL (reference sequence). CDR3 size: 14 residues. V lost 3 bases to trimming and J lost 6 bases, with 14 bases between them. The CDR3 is CASSQDLDRPEAFF. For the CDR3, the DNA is TGTGCCAGCAGCCAGGACCTAGATCGGCCTGAAGCTTTCTTT.

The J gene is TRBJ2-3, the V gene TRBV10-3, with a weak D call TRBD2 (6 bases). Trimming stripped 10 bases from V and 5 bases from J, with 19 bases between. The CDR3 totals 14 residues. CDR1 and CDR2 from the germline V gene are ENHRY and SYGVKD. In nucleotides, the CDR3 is TGTGCCACCAAGGGTGACGGGGGAGGAGATACGCAGTATTTT. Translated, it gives CATKGDGGGDTQYF.

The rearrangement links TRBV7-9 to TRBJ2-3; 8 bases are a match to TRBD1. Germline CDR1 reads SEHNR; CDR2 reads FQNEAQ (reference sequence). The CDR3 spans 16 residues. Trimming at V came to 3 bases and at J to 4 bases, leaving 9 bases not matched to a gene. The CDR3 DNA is TGTGCCAGCAGCTTGGGGACAGGTGAATTCCCAGATACGCAGTATTTT. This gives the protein CASSLGTGEFPDTQYF.

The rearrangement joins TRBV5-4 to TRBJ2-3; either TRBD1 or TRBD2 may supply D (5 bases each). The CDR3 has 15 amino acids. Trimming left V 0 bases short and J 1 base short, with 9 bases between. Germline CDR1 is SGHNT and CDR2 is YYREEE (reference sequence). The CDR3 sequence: CASSLAGAGTDTQYF. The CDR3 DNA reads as TGTGCCAGCAGCTTGGCCGGGGCAGGCACAGATACGCAGTATTTT.

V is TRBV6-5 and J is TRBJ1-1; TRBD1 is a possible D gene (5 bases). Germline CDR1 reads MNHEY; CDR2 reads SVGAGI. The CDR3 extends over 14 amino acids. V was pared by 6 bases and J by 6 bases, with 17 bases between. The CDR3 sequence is CASSEDSGEPEAFF. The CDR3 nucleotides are TGTGCCAGCAGCGAGGATTCGGGGGAACCTGAAGCTTTCTTT.

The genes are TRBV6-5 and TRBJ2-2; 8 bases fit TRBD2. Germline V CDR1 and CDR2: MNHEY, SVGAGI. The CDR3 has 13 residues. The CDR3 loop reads CASTRGGTGELFF. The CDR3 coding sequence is TGTGCTAGTACTCGGGGGGGCACCGGGGAGCTGTTTTTT.

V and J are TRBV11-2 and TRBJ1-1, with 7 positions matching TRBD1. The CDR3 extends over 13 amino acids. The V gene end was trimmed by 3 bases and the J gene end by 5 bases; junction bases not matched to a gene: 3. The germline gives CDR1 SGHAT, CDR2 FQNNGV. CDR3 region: CASSLHRGTEAFF. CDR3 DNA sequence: TGTGCCAGCAGCTTGCACAGGGGAACTGAAGCTTTCTTT. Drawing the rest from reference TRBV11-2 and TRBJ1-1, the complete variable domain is EAGVAQSPRYKIIEKRQSVAFWCNPISGHATLYWYQQILGQGPKLLIQFQNNGVVDDSQLPKDRFSAERLKGVDSTLKIQPAKLEDSAVYLCASSLHRGTEAFFGQGTRLTVV.

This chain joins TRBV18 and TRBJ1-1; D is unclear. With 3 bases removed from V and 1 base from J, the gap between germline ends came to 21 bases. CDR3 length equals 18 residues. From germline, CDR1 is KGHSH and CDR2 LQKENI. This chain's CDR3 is CASSPPWTWALGNTEAFF. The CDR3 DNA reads TGTGCCAGCTCACCCCCATGGACCTGGGCCCTCGGGAACACTGAAGCTTTCTTT.

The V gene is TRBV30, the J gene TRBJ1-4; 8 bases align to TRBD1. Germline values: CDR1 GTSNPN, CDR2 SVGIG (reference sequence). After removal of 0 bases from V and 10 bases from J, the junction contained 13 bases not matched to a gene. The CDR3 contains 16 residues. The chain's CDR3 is CAWSVRRGQGGGKLFF. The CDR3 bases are TGTGCCTGGAGTGTACGAAGAGGACAGGGAGGTGGAAAACTGTTTTTT.